Presented here are 16 T cell receptor beta chains from one specimen sequenced in a study of graft-versus-host responses after intestinal transplantation. Antigen specificity for these receptors is unknown. Produced via immunoSEQ multiplex PCR; TCRdb's table is partial and in-frame only. The data hold about 88,000 clones, with roughly 93% observed a single time. Specimen: unstimulated CD4+ T cells sorted from spleen or lymph node cells, collected before transplant. Source of these receptors: a human donor who was the organ donor for an intestinal transplant.

The chain links TRBV19 to TRBJ2-7, with 7 bases identical to TRBD1. With V trimmed by 9 bases and J by 0 bases, 5 bases remained unmatched. The CDR3 is 13 amino acids. The germline V gene has CDR1 LNHDA and CDR2 SQIVND (reference sequence). CDR3 region: CASRGQFSYEQYF. CDR3 coding DNA: TGTGCCAGCAGGGGACAGTTCTCCTACGAGCAGTACTTC.

This sequence joins TRBV5-1 and TRBJ2-7, with D possibly matching TRBD1 (5 bases). This CDR3 comprises 14 residues. Germline loops: CDR1 SGHRS, CDR2 YFSETQ. V was trimmed by 4 bases and J by 1 base, leaving 12 bases between them. The CDR3, as DNA: TGCGCCAGCAGCCTGGGTGACAGTTCCTACGAGCAGTACTTC. It translates to CASSLGDSSYEQYF.

The genes are TRBV7-2 and TRBJ2-1; D gene ambiguous. Germline CDR1 SGHTA, CDR2 FQGNSA. Deletions cut 3 bases from V and 1 base from J, with 7 bases between. This CDR3 is 14 amino acids long. The CDR3 reads CASSFDPSYNEQFF. In DNA, the CDR3 is TGTGCCAGCAGCTTCGACCCTTCCTACAATGAGCAGTTCTTC.

The rearrangement uses TRBV27 and TRBJ1-4; 11 bases agree with TRBD1. This CDR3 is built from 18 residues. The V and J ends lost 6 bases and 8 bases, in that order; junction bases with no gene match: 17. Germline CDR1 MNHEY, CDR2 SMNVEV (reference sequence). The CDR3 region is CASRITGTGGSKREKLFF. The CDR3, as DNA: TGTGCCAGCAGGATCACCGGGACAGGGGGATCGAAAAGGGAAAAACTGTTTTTT. The variable domain in full, completed from reference TRBV27 and TRBJ1-4, reads EAQVTQNPRYLITVTGKKLTVTCSQNMNHEYMSWYRQDPGLGLRQIYYSMNVEVTDKGDVPEGYKVSRKEKRNFPLILESPSPNQTSLYFCASRITGTGGSKREKLFFGSGTQLSVL.

This chain uses TRBV5-6 with TRBJ2-5; weak D call: TRBD2 (6 bases). Germline loops: CDR1 SGHDT, CDR2 YYEEEE. The CDR3 has 18 amino acids. Deletions cut 6 bases from V and 5 bases from J, with 29 bases between. The CDR3 protein is CASILGTGLYLLGETQYF. For the CDR3, the DNA is TGTGCCAGCATACTAGGGACTGGCCTATATTTACTGGGGGAGACCCAGTACTTC.

Only one count was recorded for this clone. The CDR3 region has the DNA TGTGCCAGCAGTCAAGAAGGACCTCACACTGAAGCTTTCTTT. This sequence encodes CASSQEGPHTEAFF. This chain links TRBV27 with TRBJ1-1, with D uncertain. Germline CDR1 is MNHEY and CDR2 is SMNVEV (reference sequence). The CDR3 sequence is 14 residues long. Trimming took off 5 bases at V and 3 bases at J, with 13 bases between the two ends.

V is TRBV25-1 and J is TRBJ2-5; D is unclear. TRBJ2-7 explains the end of the DNA better; the J call may be wrong. Germline CDR1 reads MGHDK; CDR2 reads SYGVNS. This CDR3 region has 18 residues. CDR3 bases: TGTGCCAGCAGTGACCGGCCCCAGGCGGACCAAAGCTCCTACGAGCAGTACTTC. It is translated as CASSDRPQADQSSYEQYF.

The rearrangement uses TRBV6-1 and TRBJ2-2, with D possibly TRBD1 on 6 matching bases. V lost 7 bases and J lost 6, with 15 bases in between. From germline, CDR1 is MNHNS and CDR2 SASEGT. The CDR3 sequence is 14 residues long. The DNA of the CDR3 is TGTGCCAGCACATTCCCAGGGGAATCCGGGGAGCTGTTTTTT. The encoded protein is CASTFPGESGELFF.

V is TRBV19 and J is TRBJ1-3; no definite D call. The V and J ends lost 7 bases and 3 bases respectively, with 10 bases between them. The CDR3 consists of 13 residues. Germline CDR1 reads LNHDA; CDR2 reads SQIVND (reference sequence). CDR3 sequence reads: CASIPTNGNTIYF. In nucleotides, the CDR3 is TGTGCCAGTATCCCTACGAATGGAAACACCATATATTTT.

The V call is TRBV6-6, the J call TRBJ2-1; TRBD1 is a possible D gene (6 bases). V gave up 7 bases and J gave up 7 bases, with 17 bases separating them. The CDR3 has 14 residues. Germline lookup yields CDR1 MNHNY and CDR2 SVGAGI (reference sequence). The chain's CDR3 is CASIRDTKGNEQFF. CDR3 coding DNA: TGTGCCAGCATTAGGGACACCAAAGGGAATGAGCAGTTCTTC.

The rearrangement links TRBV6-4 to TRBJ1-2, with 7 positions matching TRBD1. Germline V CDR1 and CDR2: MRHNA, SNTAGT. V was clipped by 6 bases and J by 4 bases; unmatched bases: 8. The CDR3 totals 14 residues. In DNA form, the CDR3 reads TGTGCCAGCAGAGAAAGCAGGGGGGCCTATGGCTACACCTTC. Amino acids: CASRESRGAYGYTF.

The chain recombines TRBV2 with TRBJ1-4; TRBD1 is a possible D gene (5 bases). This CDR3 is built from 13 residues. V was pared by 4 bases and J by 8 bases, with 11 bases between. Germline CDR1 is SNHLY and CDR2 is FYNNEI. The CDR3 nucleotides read TGTGCCAGCAGTGTTGGGGCGGGGGAAAAACTGTTTTTT. Translated: CASSVGAGEKLFF.

The chain links TRBV7-9 to TRBJ2-7; D not resolved. Germline V gene sequence: CDR1 SEHNR, CDR2 FQNEAQ (reference sequence). The V and J ends lost 6 bases and 3 bases respectively, with 18 bases between them. The CDR3 spans 15 residues. CDR3: CASRQKGDRSYEQYF. CDR3 coding DNA: TGTGCCAGCAGGCAAAAGGGCGATAGGAGCTACGAGCAGTACTTC.

V usage is TRBV28 and J usage is TRBJ2-1; D not certain. This CDR3 comprises 11 residues. Trimming pared 7 bases from V and 9 bases from J, leaving 10 bases between. Germline values: CDR1 MDHEN, CDR2 SYDVKM. The CDR3 spells CASTNSAEQFF. As DNA, the CDR3 is TGTGCCAGCACCAACTCGGCTGAGCAGTTCTTC.

J is TRBJ2-3 and V is TRBV29-1, with TRBD2 matching 7 bases. V was pared by 3 bases and J by 6 bases, with 6 bases of the junction left unmatched. This CDR3 has 13 amino acids. The germline gives CDR1 SQVTM, CDR2 ANQGSEA. For the CDR3, the DNA is TGCAGCGTTGATCAGGGAGGGGCCGATACGCAGTATTTT. Translation: CSVDQGGADTQYF.

In DNA, the CDR3 is TGTGCCAGTAGTATTAGGGGCATTCAGTACTTC. Amino acid sequence: CASSIRGIQYF. V and J are TRBV19 and TRBJ2-4, with D perhaps TRBD1 (5 bases). V was clipped by 3 bases and J by 9 bases, with 6 bases between them. CDR1 and CDR2 (germline): LNHDA, SQIVND (reference sequence). The CDR3 totals 11 residues. Full variable domain (missing parts from reference TRBV19 and TRBJ2-4): DGGITQSPKYLFRKEGQNVTLSCEQNLNHDAMYWYRQDPGQGLRLIYYSQIVNDFQKGDIAEGYSVSREKKESFPLTVTSAQKNPTAFYLCASSIRGIQYFGAGTRLSVL.